Following are 9 T cell receptor beta chains from one sample sequenced in a study of regulatory T cells in long-lasting Graves disease. Time point noted: newly diagnosed GD, antithyroid drugs for less than 3 months. There was RNA extracted from PBMCs, and the TCR library was made from it. Assembly of TCR beta libraries relied on iRepertoire HTBI primers together with Arm-PCR of CDR3 regions. TCRdb analysed the multiplex PCR reads with MiXCR anew, one entry per CDR3 protein. The table records approximately 250,000 distinct CDR3 sequences, 15% to 20% of them present only once. Sample: peripheral blood mononuclear cells (PBMCs), taken at new diagnosis, from a patient treated with antithyroid drugs. The receptor set was obtained from a female donor with Graves disease.

This clonotype has more than one count but fewer than ten. This rearrangement joins TRBV7-2 to TRBJ2-5; D may be TRBD2 (6 bases). This CDR3 spans 16 amino acids. CDR1 SGHTA and CDR2 FQGNSA come from the germline V gene. Between the trimmed V and J ends, which lost 0 bases and 5 bases, there was a span of 16 bases. The CDR3 DNA sequence: TGTGCCAGCAGCTTAGCGTTGAGAGCGGGTGGGGAGACCCAGTACTTC. It specifies CASSLALRAGGETQYF.

V usage is TRBV20-1 and J usage is TRBJ2-7; the match to TRBD2 covers 9 bases. Germline V gene lookup returns CDR1 DFQATT and CDR2 SNEGSKA (reference sequence). The V gene end was trimmed by 4 bases and the J gene end by 2 bases; junction bases not matched to a gene: 6. The CDR3 is 14 amino acids. The CDR3 sequence is CSAKAGLAPYEQYF. In DNA, the CDR3 is TGCAGTGCTAAAGCGGGACTAGCACCCTACGAGCAGTACTTC.

The table lists this clonotype with a few counts. Given a much more abundant clone one base away, this may be a read error. This sequence joins TRBV2 and TRBJ2-5; D is ambiguous. CDR1 is SNHLY and CDR2 is FYNNEI in the germline V gene. This CDR3 comprises 13 residues. Here the CDR3 DNA reads TGTGCCAGCATGGGGTTCAACCAAGGGACCCAGTACTTC. Translation: CASMGFNQGTQYF.

This clonotype was detected many times. This chain joins TRBV12-3 or TRBV12-4 and TRBJ2-1, with 9 nucleotides matching TRBD2. V shed 8 bases and J 1 base; nucleotides not matched to a gene: 9. The CDR3 is 16 residues long. This CDR3 reads CASPDSSGDSYNEQFF. In DNA form, the CDR3 reads TGTGCCAGCCCCGACTCTAGCGGGGATTCCTACAATGAGCAGTTCTTC.

The V call is TRBV7-2, the J call TRBJ2-7, with TRBD1 as a possible D gene (6 bases). The germline V and J ends were trimmed by 5 bases and 7 bases, with 21 bases remaining between them. Germline V gene sequence: CDR1 SGHTA, CDR2 FQGNSA. The CDR3 totals 15 residues. CDR3 residues: CASSTDGTRNREQYF. For the CDR3, the DNA is TGTGCCAGCAGCACCGACGGGACAAGAAATCGGGAGCAGTACTTC.

This clonotype was counted at least ten times. The V and J genes are TRBV14 and TRBJ2-7, with a weak D call TRBD1 (6 bases). This CDR3 region has 16 residues. Trimming left V 0 bases short and J 4 bases short, with 16 bases between. Germline assignment: CDR1 SGHDN and CDR2 FVKESK. The CDR3 DNA reads as TGTGCCAGCAGCCAAGATTGGGGGACACCTCTATACGAGCAGTACTTC. As protein: CASSQDWGTPLYEQYF.

This clonotype was counted at least ten times. The J gene is TRBJ1-1, the V gene TRBV30; no reliable D call. CDR3 length equals 13 residues. V shed 3 bases and J shed 1 base, with 9 bases lying between them. CDR1 and CDR2 (germline): GTSNPN, SVGIG (reference sequence). The CDR3 bases are TGTGCCTGGAGGTGGTACAAGAACACTGAAGCTTTCTTT. Protein product: CAWRWYKNTEAFF.

This clonotype was counted ten times or more. In nucleotides, the CDR3 is TGTGCCAGCAGCGTGGGACTAGCCCCTATTGGAGAGACCCAGTACTTC. It specifies CASSVGLAPIGETQYF. V gene TRBV7-2 combines with J gene TRBJ2-5; TRBD2 matches at 9 bases. V trimming: 5 bases; J trimming: 4 bases; junction bases outside the gene matches: 11. CDR3 size: 16 residues. Per the germline V gene, CDR1 is SGHTA and CDR2 is FQGNSA.

This clonotype was counted at least ten times. This chain joins TRBV28 and TRBJ1-1; TRBD1 might be the D (5 bases). From germline, CDR1 is MDHEN and CDR2 SYDVKM. The CDR3 covers 14 residues. V gave up 6 bases and J gave up 0 bases, with 11 bases separating them. CDR3 sequence reads: CASRKGKLNTEAFF. CDR3 nucleotides: TGTGCCAGCAGGAAGGGGAAACTGAACACTGAAGCTTTCTTT.